These 3 T cell receptor beta chains originate from one sample sequenced in a study of blood T cell repertoires in COVID-19. Assay: immunoSEQ multiplex PCR; the TCRdb copy retains only in-frame clones and omits some. Among under 200,000 clones listed, roughly 84% were seen once. The sequenced material came from peripheral blood. These receptors were taken from an elderly woman with acute or convalescent COVID-19.

CDR3 loop: CASSQEQNPDSGANVLTF. The CDR3 nucleotides read TGTGCCAGCAGCCAAGAGCAGAACCCTGACTCTGGGGCCAACGTCCTGACTTTC. V usage is TRBV3-1 (or the pseudogene TRBV3-2) and J usage is TRBJ2-6; D is undetermined. V was shortened by 0 bases and J by 0 bases, with 12 bases between the two germline ends. Germline loops: CDR1 LGHDT, CDR2 YNNKEL (reference sequence). CDR3 length: 18 residues.

The chain joins TRBV12-3 or TRBV12-4 to TRBJ1-1; 9 bases line up with TRBD1. CDR3 size: 13 residues. V dropped 3 bases and J dropped 8; count of bases not matched to a gene: 4. The CDR3 DNA follows: TGTGCCAGCAGTTTCCGGGACAGGGAGGAAGCTTTCTTT. It specifies CASSFRDREEAFF.

The J gene is TRBJ2-1, the V gene TRBV12-5; maybe TRBD2 (5 bases). Germline V gene lookup returns CDR1 LGHNT and CDR2 FRNRAP. V dropped 7 bases and J dropped 3 bases, with 16 bases sitting between them. CDR3 length: 15 residues. The CDR3 loop reads CASVMLPAGYNEQFF. For the CDR3, the DNA is TGTGCTAGTGTCATGCTCCCGGCGGGCTACAATGAGCAGTTCTTC.